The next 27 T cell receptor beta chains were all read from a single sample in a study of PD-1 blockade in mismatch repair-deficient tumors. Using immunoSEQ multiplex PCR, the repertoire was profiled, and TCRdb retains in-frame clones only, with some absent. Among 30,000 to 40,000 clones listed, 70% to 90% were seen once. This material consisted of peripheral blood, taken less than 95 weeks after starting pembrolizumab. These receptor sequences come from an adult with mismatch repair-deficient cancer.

The CDR3 is CASSFTSGRSYEQYF. In nucleotides, the CDR3 is TGTGCCAGCTCATTTACTAGCGGGAGATCCTACGAGCAGTACTTC. The rearrangement joins TRBV18 to TRBJ2-7; TRBD2 aligns across 11 bases. The CDR3 is 15 residues long. V was pared by 5 bases and J by 1 base, with 4 bases of the junction left unmatched. The germline V gene encodes CDR1 KGHSH and CDR2 LQKENI.

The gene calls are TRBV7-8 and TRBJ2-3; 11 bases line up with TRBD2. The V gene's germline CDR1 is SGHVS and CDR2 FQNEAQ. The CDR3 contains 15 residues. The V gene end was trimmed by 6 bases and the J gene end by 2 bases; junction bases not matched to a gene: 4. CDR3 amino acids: CASRGLAELTDTQYF. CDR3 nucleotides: TGTGCCAGCAGGGGACTAGCGGAACTCACAGATACGCAGTATTTT.

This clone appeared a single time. Here the CDR3 DNA reads TGTGCCAGCAGCTCCCGGACTAGCGGGAGAGGGGATACGCAGTATTTT. Protein product: CASSSRTSGRGDTQYF. The rearrangement joins TRBV14 to TRBJ2-3; the match to TRBD2 covers 13 bases. Trimming cost V 5 bases and J 6 bases; bases outside gene matches: 8. Germline V lookup: CDR1 SGHDN, CDR2 FVKESK. This CDR3 spans 16 amino acids.

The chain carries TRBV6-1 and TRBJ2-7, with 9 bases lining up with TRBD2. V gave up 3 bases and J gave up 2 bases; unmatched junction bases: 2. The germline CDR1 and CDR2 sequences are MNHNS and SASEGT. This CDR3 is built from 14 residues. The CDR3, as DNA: TGTGCCAGCAGTGAGACTAGCGGAGCCTACGAGCAGTACTTC. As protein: CASSETSGAYEQYF.

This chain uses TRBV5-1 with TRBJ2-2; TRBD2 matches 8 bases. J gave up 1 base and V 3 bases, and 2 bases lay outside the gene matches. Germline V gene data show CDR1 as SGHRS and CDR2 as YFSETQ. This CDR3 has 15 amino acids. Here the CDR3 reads CASSWSGRNTGELFF. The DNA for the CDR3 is TGCGCCAGCAGCTGGAGCGGGAGGAACACCGGGGAGCTGTTTTTT.

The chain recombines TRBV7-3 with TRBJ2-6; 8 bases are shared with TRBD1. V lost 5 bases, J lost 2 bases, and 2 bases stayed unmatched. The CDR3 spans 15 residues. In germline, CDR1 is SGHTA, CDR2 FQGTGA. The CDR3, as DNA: TGTGCCAGCAGCCAACAGGGGGCTGGGGCCAACGTCCTGACTTTC. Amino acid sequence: CASSQQGAGANVLTF.

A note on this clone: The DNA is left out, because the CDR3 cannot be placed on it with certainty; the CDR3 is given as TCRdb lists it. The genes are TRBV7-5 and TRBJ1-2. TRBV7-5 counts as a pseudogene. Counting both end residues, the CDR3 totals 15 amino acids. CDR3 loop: CASSFGGGSHYGYTF.

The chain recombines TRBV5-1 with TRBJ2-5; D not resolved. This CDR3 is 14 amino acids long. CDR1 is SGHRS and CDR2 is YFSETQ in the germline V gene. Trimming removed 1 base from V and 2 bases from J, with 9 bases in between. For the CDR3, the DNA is TGCGCCAGCAGCTTGAGAGACGTGCAAGAGACCCAGTACTTC. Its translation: CASSLRDVQETQYF.

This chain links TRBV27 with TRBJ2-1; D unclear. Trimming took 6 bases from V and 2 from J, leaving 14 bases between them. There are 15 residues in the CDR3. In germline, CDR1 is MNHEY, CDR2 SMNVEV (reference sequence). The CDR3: CASSPALAAYNEQFF. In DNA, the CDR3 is TGTGCCAGCAGCCCGGCGCTCGCGGCCTACAATGAGCAGTTCTTC.

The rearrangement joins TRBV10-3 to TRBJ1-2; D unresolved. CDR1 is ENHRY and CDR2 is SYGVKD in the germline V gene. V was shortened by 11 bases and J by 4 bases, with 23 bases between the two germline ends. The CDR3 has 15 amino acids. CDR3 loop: CASNRILAGSYGYTF. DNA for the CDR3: TGTGCCTCCAATCGAATCCTGGCAGGATCCTATGGCTACACCTTC.

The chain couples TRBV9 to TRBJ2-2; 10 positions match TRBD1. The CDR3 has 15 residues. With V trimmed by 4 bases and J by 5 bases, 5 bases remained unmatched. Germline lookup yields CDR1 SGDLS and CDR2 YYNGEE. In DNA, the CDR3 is TGTGCCAGCAGCCCGCGGACAGGGGGAACCGGGGAGCTGTTTTTT. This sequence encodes CASSPRTGGTGELFF.

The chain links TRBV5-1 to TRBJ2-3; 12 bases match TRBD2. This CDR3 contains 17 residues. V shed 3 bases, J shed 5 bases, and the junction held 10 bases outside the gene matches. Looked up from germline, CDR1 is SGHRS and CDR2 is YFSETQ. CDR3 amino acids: CASSSILAGGAVDTQYF. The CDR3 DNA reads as TGCGCCAGCAGCTCTATACTAGCGGGAGGTGCGGTAGATACGCAGTATTTT. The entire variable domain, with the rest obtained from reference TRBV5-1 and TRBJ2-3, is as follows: KAGVTQTPRYLIKTRGQQVTLSCSPISGHRSVSWYQQTPGQGLQFLFEYFSETQRNKGNFPGRFSGRQFSNSRSEMNVSTLELGDSALYLCASSSILAGGAVDTQYFGPGTRLTVL.

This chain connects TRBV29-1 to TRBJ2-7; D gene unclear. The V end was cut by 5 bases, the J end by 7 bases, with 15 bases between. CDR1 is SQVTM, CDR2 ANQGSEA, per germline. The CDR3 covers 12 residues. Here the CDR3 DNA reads TGCAGCGTTTTGAAGACGACCCAGGAGCAGTACTTC. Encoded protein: CSVLKTTQEQYF.

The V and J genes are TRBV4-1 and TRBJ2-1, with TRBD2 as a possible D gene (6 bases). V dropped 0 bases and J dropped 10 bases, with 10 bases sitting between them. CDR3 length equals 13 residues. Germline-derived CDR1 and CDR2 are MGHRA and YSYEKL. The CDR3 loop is CASSQDVAGEQFF. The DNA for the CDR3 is TGCGCCAGCAGCCAAGATGTGGCGGGAGAGCAGTTCTTC.

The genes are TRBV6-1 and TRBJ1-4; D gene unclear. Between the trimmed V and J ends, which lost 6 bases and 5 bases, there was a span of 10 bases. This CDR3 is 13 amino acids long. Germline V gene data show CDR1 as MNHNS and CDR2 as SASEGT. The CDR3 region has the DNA TGTGCCAGCAGAATAAGCGAGAATGAAAAACTGTTTTTT. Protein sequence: CASRISENEKLFF.

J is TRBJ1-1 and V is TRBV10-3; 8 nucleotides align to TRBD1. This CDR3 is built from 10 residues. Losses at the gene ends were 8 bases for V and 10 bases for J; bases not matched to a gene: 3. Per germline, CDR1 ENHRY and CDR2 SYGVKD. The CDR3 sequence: CAIGQGGAFF. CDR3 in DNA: TGTGCCATCGGACAGGGTGGAGCTTTCTTT.

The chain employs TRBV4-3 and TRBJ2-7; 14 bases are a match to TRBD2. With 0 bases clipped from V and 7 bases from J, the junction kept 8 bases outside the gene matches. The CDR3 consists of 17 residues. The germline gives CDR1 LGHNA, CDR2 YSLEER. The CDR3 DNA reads TGCGCCAGCAGCCAAGAATTACCGGGACTAGCGGGAGATGAGCAGTACTTC. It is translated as CASSQELPGLAGDEQYF.

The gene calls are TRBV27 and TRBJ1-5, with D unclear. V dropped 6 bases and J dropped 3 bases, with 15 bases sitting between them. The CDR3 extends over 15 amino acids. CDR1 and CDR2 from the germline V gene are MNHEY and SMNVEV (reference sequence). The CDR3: CASSHLHSFNQPQHF. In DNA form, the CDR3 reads TGTGCCAGCAGCCACCTCCACAGCTTCAATCAGCCCCAGCATTTT.

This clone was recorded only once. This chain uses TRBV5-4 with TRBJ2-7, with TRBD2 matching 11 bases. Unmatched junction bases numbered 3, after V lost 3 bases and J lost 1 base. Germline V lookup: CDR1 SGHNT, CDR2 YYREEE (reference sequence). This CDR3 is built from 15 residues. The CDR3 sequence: CASSSGTSGSYEQYF. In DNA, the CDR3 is TGTGCCAGCAGCTCCGGGACTAGCGGTTCCTACGAGCAGTACTTC.

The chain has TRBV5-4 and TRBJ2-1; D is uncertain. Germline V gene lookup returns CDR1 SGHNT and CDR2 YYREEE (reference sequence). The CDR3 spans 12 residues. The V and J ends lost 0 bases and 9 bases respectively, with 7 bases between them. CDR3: CASSLGAGEQFF. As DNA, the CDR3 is TGTGCCAGCAGCTTGGGGGCCGGTGAGCAGTTCTTC.

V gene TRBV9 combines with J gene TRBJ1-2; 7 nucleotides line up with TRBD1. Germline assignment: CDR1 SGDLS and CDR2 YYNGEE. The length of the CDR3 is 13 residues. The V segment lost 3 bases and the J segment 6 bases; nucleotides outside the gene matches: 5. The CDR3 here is CASSAQGVHGYTF. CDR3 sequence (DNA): TGTGCCAGCAGCGCCCAGGGGGTCCATGGCTACACCTTC.

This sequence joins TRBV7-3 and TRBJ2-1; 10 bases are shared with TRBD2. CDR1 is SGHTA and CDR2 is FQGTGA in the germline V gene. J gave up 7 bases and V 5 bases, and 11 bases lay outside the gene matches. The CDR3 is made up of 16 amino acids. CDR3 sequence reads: CASSPMTSGSLNEQFF. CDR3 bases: TGTGCCAGCAGCCCGATGACTAGCGGGTCCCTTAATGAGCAGTTCTTC.

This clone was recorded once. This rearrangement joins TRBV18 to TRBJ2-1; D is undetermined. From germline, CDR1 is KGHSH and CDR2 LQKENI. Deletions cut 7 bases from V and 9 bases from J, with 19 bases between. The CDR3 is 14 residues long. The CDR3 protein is CASLGTITGSEQFF. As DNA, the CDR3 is TGTGCCAGCTTAGGCACTATAACGGGTTCTGAGCAGTTCTTC. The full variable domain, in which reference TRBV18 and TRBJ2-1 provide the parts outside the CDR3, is NAGVMQNPRHLVRRRGQEARLRCSPMKGHSHVYWYRQLPEEGLKFMVYLQKENIIDESGMPKERFSAEFPKEGPSILRIQQVVRGDSAAYFCASLGTITGSEQFFGPGTRLTVL.

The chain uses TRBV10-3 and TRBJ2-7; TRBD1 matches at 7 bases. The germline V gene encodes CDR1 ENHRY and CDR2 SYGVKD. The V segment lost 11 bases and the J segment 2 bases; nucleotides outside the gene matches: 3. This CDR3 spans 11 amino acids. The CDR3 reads CAVQGAYEQYF. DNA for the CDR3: TGTGCCGTCCAGGGGGCCTACGAGCAGTACTTC.

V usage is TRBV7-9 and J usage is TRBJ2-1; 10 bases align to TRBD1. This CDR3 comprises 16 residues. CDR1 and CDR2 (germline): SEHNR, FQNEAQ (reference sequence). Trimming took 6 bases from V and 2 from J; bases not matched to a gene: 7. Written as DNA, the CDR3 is TGTGCCAGCAGTACGCTGGGACAGGGGCCCTACAATGAGCAGTTCTTC. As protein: CASSTLGQGPYNEQFF. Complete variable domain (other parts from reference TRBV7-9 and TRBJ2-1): DTGVSQNPRHKITKRGQNVTFRCDPISEHNRLYWYRQTLGQGPEFLTYFQNEAQLEKSRLLSDRFSAERPKGSFSTLEIQRTEQGDSAMYLCASSTLGQGPYNEQFFGPGTRLTVL.

CDR3 DNA: TGTGCCAGCAGTTACCACACAGGGTCCTTCTACGAGCAGTACTTC. It specifies CASSYHTGSFYEQYF. The J gene is TRBJ2-7, the V gene TRBV6-5, with a weak D call TRBD1 (6 bases). V was cut by 2 bases and J by 3 bases, with 14 bases left in between. From germline, CDR1 is MNHEY and CDR2 SVGAGI. The CDR3 covers 15 residues.

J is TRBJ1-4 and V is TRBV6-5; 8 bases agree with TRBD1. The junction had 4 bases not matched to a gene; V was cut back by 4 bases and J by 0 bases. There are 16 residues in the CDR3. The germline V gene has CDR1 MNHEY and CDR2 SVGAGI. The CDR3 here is CASSSPGQATNEKLFF. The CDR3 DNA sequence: TGTGCCAGCAGTTCCCCGGGACAGGCAACTAATGAAAAACTGTTTTTT.